These 25 T cell receptor beta chains originate from one sample sequenced in a study of cytomegalovirus exposure and HLA in healthy donors. This PCR relied on a set of 60 Vbeta primers and 13 Jbeta primers. Using immunoSEQ multiplex PCR, the repertoire was profiled, and TCRdb retains in-frame clones only, with some absent. The sample consists of 110,000 or so clones, 82% of them appearing once. Sequencing input: PBMCs. The receptors derive from a woman between 18 and 29 years old in good health and CMV-seronegative.

The chain recombines TRBV4-2 with TRBJ1-5; 10 nucleotides match TRBD1. The CDR3 is made up of 17 amino acids. Trimming cost V 3 bases and J 7 bases; bases outside gene matches: 12. In germline, CDR1 is LGHNA, CDR2 YNFKEQ. CDR3 sequence reads: CASSQHWTGGSGQPQHF. The CDR3 DNA reads as TGTGCCAGCAGCCAGCATTGGACAGGGGGTTCGGGACAGCCCCAGCATTTT.

The chain couples TRBV4-1 to TRBJ1-1, with 12 nucleotides matching TRBD1. The trim removed 4 bases at V and 5 bases at J, leaving 8 bases unmatched. This CDR3 is 16 amino acids long. Germline V gene lookup returns CDR1 MGHRA and CDR2 YSYEKL. The CDR3 loop is CASSLPGQGARTEAFF. The CDR3 DNA reads TGCGCCAGCAGCCTACCGGGACAGGGGGCAAGGACTGAAGCTTTCTTT.

This chain links TRBV4-3 with TRBJ1-2; possible D gene TRBD1, 6 bases. There are 14 residues in the CDR3. Between the trimmed V and J ends, which lost 4 bases and 7 bases, there was a span of 16 bases. Germline V CDR1 and CDR2: LGHNA, YSLEER. CDR3 DNA sequence: TGCGCCAGCAGCCCCCTAGGGGGGGGCGCTGGCTACACCTTC. Translated: CASSPLGGGAGYTF.

The gene calls are TRBV11-3 and TRBJ2-7; 8 bases are a match to TRBD1. The CDR3 covers 13 residues. Per germline, CDR1 SGHNT and CDR2 YENEEA. Losses at the gene ends were 2 bases for V and 6 bases for J; bases not matched to a gene: 3. The CDR3 DNA follows: TGTGCCAGCAGCTTACAGGGGGCGGGCGAGCAGTACGTC. Protein sequence: CASSLQGAGEQYV.

This chain joins TRBV11-2 and TRBJ1-2; D gene unclear. The germline V gene encodes CDR1 SGHAT and CDR2 FQNNGV. The CDR3 is 15 amino acids. V was pared by 1 base and J by 0 bases, with 9 bases between. CDR3 in amino acids: CASSLARTANYGYTF. The CDR3 nucleotides are TGTGCCAGCAGCTTAGCACGAACAGCTAACTATGGCTACACCTTC.

This clone has just a few counts. The chain combines TRBV30 with TRBJ2-7; 7 bases agree with TRBD2. The CDR3 totals 15 residues. The trim removed 3 bases at V and 2 bases at J, leaving 10 bases unmatched. Germline CDR1 is GTSNPN and CDR2 is SVGIG (reference sequence). CDR3 residues: CAWSRGIAGAYEQYV. DNA for the CDR3: TGTGCCTGGAGCCGGGGCATCGCGGGGGCCTACGAGCAGTACGTC.

The genes are TRBV15 and TRBJ2-5; TRBD2 matches at 10 bases. Germline assignment: CDR1 LNHNV and CDR2 YYDKDF (reference sequence). Trimming took 6 bases from V and 4 from J; bases not matched to a gene: 2. The CDR3 extends over 13 amino acids. This chain's CDR3 is CATRRTSGETQYF. The CDR3 coding sequence is TGTGCCACCAGGAGGACTAGCGGAGAGACCCAGTACTTC.

The chain is built from TRBV7-8 and TRBJ2-3; D call uncertain. Trimming pared 5 bases from V and 1 base from J, leaving 13 bases between. From germline, CDR1 is SGHVS and CDR2 FQNEAQ. This CDR3 spans 15 amino acids. The CDR3 DNA reads as TGTGCCAGCAGCCACCGAGGTCGCGGCACAGATACGCAGTATTTT. Translation: CASSHRGRGTDTQYF.

This rearrangement joins TRBV18 to TRBJ1-3, with a possible D match to TRBD1 (6 bases). The V end lost 0 bases, the J end lost 6 bases, and 18 bases lay between the germline ends. The CDR3 totals 17 residues. From germline, CDR1 is KGHSH and CDR2 LQKENI. DNA of the CDR3: TGTGCCAGCTCACCACCCCCAGGGGCCGGAAGAGAAAACACCATATATTTT. This encodes CASSPPPGAGRENTIYF.

The chain joins TRBV7-6 to TRBJ1-3, with D possibly TRBD1 on 5 matching bases. The ends were cut back, 8 bases at V and 5 bases at J, with 13 bases in the middle. CDR1 is SGHVS and CDR2 is FNYEAQ in the germline V gene. This CDR3 is 13 amino acids long. The CDR3, as DNA: TGTGCCAGCGCAAGGGGTATCAGAAACACCATATATTTT. Protein sequence: CASARGIRNTIYF.

The chain recombines TRBV19 with TRBJ1-1; TRBD1 is a possible D gene (6 bases). From germline, CDR1 is LNHDA and CDR2 SQIVND (reference sequence). The CDR3 is 16 amino acids. The V end lost 4 bases, the J end lost 1 base, and 16 bases lay between the germline ends. The CDR3 sequence: CASSRRTANGNTEAFF. CDR3 in DNA: TGTGCCAGTAGTAGGAGGACAGCTAATGGGAACACTGAAGCTTTCTTT. The full variable domain, completed using reference TRBV19 and TRBJ1-1, is DGGITQSPKYLFRKEGQNVTLSCEQNLNHDAMYWYRQDPGQGLRLIYYSQIVNDFQKGDIAEGYSVSREKKESFPLTVTSAQKNPTAFYLCASSRRTANGNTEAFFGQGTRLTVV.

The genes are TRBV7-9 and TRBJ1-3, with D maybe TRBD1 (5 bases). Germline values: CDR1 SEHNR, CDR2 FQNEAQ (reference sequence). The CDR3 contains 16 residues. Trimming left V 5 bases short and J 2 bases short, with 16 bases between. The CDR3 is CASSPPSGPPGNTIYF. CDR3 nucleotides: TGTGCCAGCAGCCCACCGTCAGGGCCTCCTGGAAACACCATATATTTT.

The genes are TRBV10-3 and TRBJ2-1, with TRBD2 matching over 13 bases. V was pared by 0 bases and J by 1 base, with 9 bases of the junction left unmatched. Germline lookup yields CDR1 ENHRY and CDR2 SYGVKD. This CDR3 spans 20 amino acids. The DNA for the CDR3 is TGTGCCATCAGTGAGTCGAAACTAGCGGGAGGGCCACAGTCCTACAATGAGCAGTTCTTC. Residues: CAISESKLAGGPQSYNEQFF.

This clone appeared once. The rearrangement links TRBV6-4 to TRBJ2-3; a possible D gene is TRBD2 (5 bases). V was clipped by 2 bases and J by 3 bases, with 6 bases between them. Germline V gene sequence: CDR1 MRHNA, CDR2 SNTAGT. The CDR3 consists of 13 residues. CDR3 region: CASSDRETDTQYF. CDR3 DNA sequence: TGTGCCAGCAGTGACAGGGAGACAGATACGCAGTATTTT.

The CDR3 sequence: CASSLQREKLFF. The CDR3 coding sequence is TGTGCCAGCAGCTTACAGCGTGAAAAACTGTTTTTT. This chain joins TRBV7-6 and TRBJ1-4; the D is unclear. Deletions cut 2 bases from V and 7 bases from J, with 5 bases between. Per the germline V gene, CDR1 is SGHVS and CDR2 is FNYEAQ. This CDR3 has 12 residues.

This chain connects TRBV6-1 to TRBJ2-2; TRBD1 aligns across 7 bases. V trimming: 6 bases; J trimming: 2 bases; junction bases outside the gene matches: 3. The CDR3 spans 14 residues. Germline-derived CDR1 and CDR2 are MNHNS and SASEGT. This CDR3 reads CASSRDSNTGELFF. CDR3 in DNA: TGTGCCAGCAGCCGGGACAGTAACACCGGGGAGCTGTTTTTT.

The CDR3 nucleotides are TGTGCCAGCACTCTCCCGGGAGCCCGAGAGACCCAGTACTTC. This sequence encodes CASTLPGARETQYF. The V and J genes are TRBV6-1 and TRBJ2-5; tentatively, D is TRBD2 (6 bases). This CDR3 region has 14 residues. The germline gives CDR1 MNHNS, CDR2 SASEGT. The V end lost 7 bases, the J end lost 4 bases, and 16 bases lay between the germline ends.

The rearrangement links TRBV4-1 to TRBJ1-2; no definite D call. The CDR3 loop spans 13 amino acids. Germline CDR1 MGHRA, CDR2 YSYEKL. V shed 1 base and J shed 5 bases, with 8 bases lying between them. CDR3 protein: CASSQGFRYGYTF. The CDR3 nucleotides are TGCGCCAGCAGCCAAGGGTTCAGGTATGGCTACACCTTC.

The chain carries TRBV11-2 and TRBJ2-7, with TRBD1 identical over 9 bases. Germline V CDR1 and CDR2: SGHAT, FQNNGV. After removal of 4 bases from V and 2 bases from J, the junction contained 6 bases not matched to a gene. The CDR3 runs 15 residues. CDR3 in DNA: TGTGCCAGCAGCTCCACACAGGGGGCCCCCTACGAGCAGTACTTC. The encoded protein is CASSSTQGAPYEQYF. The full variable domain, its missing parts supplied by reference TRBV11-2 and TRBJ2-7, is EAGVAQSPRYKIIEKRQSVAFWCNPISGHATLYWYQQILGQGPKLLIQFQNNGVVDDSQLPKDRFSAERLKGVDSTLKIQPAKLEDSAVYLCASSSTQGAPYEQYFGPGTRLTVT.

The V gene is TRBV6-5, the J gene TRBJ2-1; D call uncertain. The CDR3 is made up of 15 amino acids. Trimming removed 2 bases from V and 0 bases from J, with 8 bases in between. In germline, CDR1 is MNHEY, CDR2 SVGAGI. The DNA of the CDR3 is TGTGCCAGCAGTTACGATAGGAGCTCCTACAATGAGCAGTTCTTC. Translating it yields CASSYDRSSYNEQFF.

The chain carries TRBV27 and TRBJ2-7, with TRBD1 matching 11 bases. Trimming at V came to 2 bases and at J to 3 bases, leaving 3 bases not matched to a gene. Germline V gene lookup returns CDR1 MNHEY and CDR2 SMNVEV (reference sequence). The CDR3 is 15 amino acids. The CDR3 region is CASSLGTGGFYEQYF. CDR3 sequence (DNA): TGTGCCAGCAGTTTAGGGACAGGGGGATTCTACGAGCAGTACTTC.

This chain uses TRBV5-1 with TRBJ1-1; TRBD1 matches at 7 bases. CDR3 size: 13 residues. The V gene end was trimmed by 4 bases and the J gene end by 3 bases; junction bases not matched to a gene: 3. CDR1 and CDR2 (germline): SGHRS, YFSETQ. The CDR3 is CASSGDSHTEAFF. CDR3 sequence (DNA): TGCGCCAGCAGCGGGGACAGCCACACTGAAGCTTTCTTT.

The gene calls are TRBV6-1 and TRBJ1-1, with TRBD1 identical over 8 bases. Germline CDR1 reads MNHNS; CDR2 reads SASEGT. V was pared by 3 bases and J by 2 bases, with 2 bases of the junction left unmatched. This CDR3 has 14 residues. The CDR3 nucleotides are TGTGCCAGCAGTGAGGACAGGGATAACACTGAAGCTTTCTTT. Translating gives CASSEDRDNTEAFF.

In its sample, this clone was seen once. This chain joins TRBV11-2 and TRBJ2-7; TRBD1 aligns across 8 bases. Looked up from germline, CDR1 is SGHAT and CDR2 is FQNNGV. J lost 6 bases, V lost 6 bases, and 13 bases had no gene match. CDR3 size: 15 residues. The DNA for the CDR3 is TGTGCCAGCAGTACAGTCCAGGGGGCGTCTCGCGAGCAGTACTTC. This sequence encodes CASSTVQGASREQYF.

The chain employs TRBV28 and TRBJ2-7; perhaps TRBD1 as D (6 bases). The germline V and J ends were trimmed by 2 bases and 2 bases, with 13 bases remaining between them. The germline gives CDR1 MDHEN, CDR2 SYDVKM. CDR3 length: 15 residues. CDR3 protein: CASSLTGQSTYEQYF. CDR3 nucleotides: TGTGCCAGCAGTTTAACAGGACAGTCGACCTACGAGCAGTACTTC.